This T cell receptor (beta chain) was profiled in a study of STAT5B mutations in CD4+ large granular lymphocyte leukemia. TCRdb's copy holds only in-frame clones and misses some; the assay was immunoSEQ multiplex PCR. Of fewer than 30,000 clones in the sample, approximately 80% are singletons; the top ten hold 1.1%. The study, taken as a whole, reports: Around 25% of private leukemic clonotypes occurred rarely in other patients' non-leukemic repertoires. Top patient clones used TRBV06 genes more often: 8/27 versus 2/35 in controls. CD4-sorted patient repertoires seemed more clonal than healthy CD4+ repertoires.

The CDR3 covers 13 residues. Germline CDR1 reads MDHEN; CDR2 reads SYDVKM. Trimming shortened V by 5 bases and J by 2 bases, and 9 bases separated the two germline ends. As concerns this clone: No antigen is known for it. The same CDR3 can be traced to other DNA sequences in this sample.

The sample comprised CD4+ T cells from blood buffy coats. The V gene is TRBV28, the J gene TRBJ1-2; D uncertain. The clonotype originates from a human donor in good health. As DNA, the CDR3 is TGTGCCAGCAGTCCAACGGGGAACTATGGCTACACCTTC. Translated, it gives CASSPTGNYGYTF.